Listed below are T cell receptor beta chains from one sample, sequenced in a study of cytomegalovirus exposure and HLA in healthy donors. TCRdb's table, derived via immunoSEQ multiplex PCR, lists solely in-frame clones and lacks some. The sample yields 150,000 to 200,000 clones, 75% to 80% seen once. Sequenced sample: PBMCs. The receptors shown here come from a woman aged 45-65 years in good health and CMV-seropositive. CDR3s include the opening cysteine and the closing phenylalanine or tryptophan. The D gene is left open where the match is weak. Size values are once, few and many counts, or a class for expanded clones, and some rows have none.

>TRBV4-1|TRBJ1-1|once|-
CASSRQPGITEAFF
TGCGCCAGCAGTCGGCAGCCCGGGATTACTGAAGCTTTCTTT
>TRBV10-3|TRBJ1-1|few|-
CAISGLQGENTEAFF
TGTGCCATCAGTGGCCTACAGGGCGAGAACACTGAAGCTTTCTTT
>TRBV27|TRBJ1-1|-|TRBD1
CASSLGQGGTEAFF
TGTGCCAGCAGTTTAGGACAGGGTGGAACTGAAGCTTTCTTT
>TRBV4-2|TRBJ2-3|-|TRBD2
CASSQGSGGADTQYF
TGTGCCAGCAGCCAGGGTAGCGGGGGGGCAGATACGCAGTATTTT
>TRBV30|TRBJ1-3|-|-
CAWSGTYSGNTIYF
TGTGCCTGGAGTGGGACTTACTCTGGAAACACCATATATTTT
>TRBV9|TRBJ1-1|-|TRBD1
CASSRATGGWTEAFF
TGTGCCAGCAGCCGGGCGACAGGGGGCTGGACTGAAGCTTTCTTT
>TRBV6-1|TRBJ2-5|-|-
CASSEHSRETQYF
TGTGCCAGCAGTGAACACAGTAGGGAGACCCAGTACTTC
>TRBV12-5|TRBJ1-1|-|-
CASGIDTHTEAFF
TGTGCTAGTGGAATCGACACCCACACTGAAGCTTTCTTT
>TRBV14|TRBJ2-3|-|-
CASSQDSNYQGDAQYF
TGTGCCAGCAGCCAAGATTCTAACTACCAGGGCGATGCGCAGTATTTT
>TRBV6-1|TRBJ1-3|-|-
CASNPRGSSGNTIYF
TGTGCCAGCAATCCCAGGGGCTCCTCTGGAAACACCATATATTTT
>TRBV5-6|TRBJ2-7|-|TRBD2
CASSPGPGTSLNYEQYF
TGTGCCAGCAGCCCGGGGCCAGGGACTAGCTTGAACTACGAGCAGTACTTC
>TRBV19|TRBJ1-1|-|TRBD1
CASSMRTGRTEAFF
TGTGCCAGTAGTATGAGGACAGGGCGGACTGAAGCTTTCTTT
>TRBV19|TRBJ1-2|-|TRBD1
CASGETGPYGYTF
TGTGCCAGCGGGGAGACAGGGCCCTATGGCTACACCTTC
>TRBV6-5|TRBJ1-1|-|TRBD1
CASSLGPGGRTEAFF
TGTGCCAGCAGTTTAGGGCCAGGGGGTAGAACTGAAGCTTTCTTT
>TRBV28|TRBJ1-2|-|-
CASSFPPIGDYGYTF
TGTGCCAGCAGTTTTCCGCCGATAGGGGACTATGGCTACACCTTC
>TRBV4-1|TRBJ2-3|-|TRBD2
CASRRLAGATDTQYF
TGCGCCAGCAGGCGACTAGCGGGGGCTACAGATACGCAGTATTTT
>TRBV7-9|TRBJ2-4|-|TRBD1
CASSSGGSSRQYF
TGTGCCAGCAGCTCAGGGGGCTCTTCTCGTCAGTACTTC
>TRBV4-1|TRBJ1-4|-|TRBD1
CASTFTGTGGGEKLFF
TGCGCCAGCACCTTCACCGGGACAGGGGGCGGTGAAAAACTGTTTTTT
>TRBV7-2|TRBJ2-3|few|TRBD2
CASSLGIAGGTSTDTQYF
TGTGCCAGCAGCTTAGGTATAGCGGGGGGCACTAGCACAGATACGCAGTATTTT
>TRBV28|TRBJ2-7|few|TRBD1
CASSLHPGQSLTYEQYF
TGTGCCAGCAGTCTACACCCGGGACAGTCCCTAACCTACGAGCAGTACTTC
>TRBV28|TRBJ2-4|-|-
CASSSPLAKNIQYF
TGTGCCAGCAGTTCCCCCCTCGCCAAAAACATTCAGTACTTC
>TRBV28|TRBJ2-7|-|-
CASSLKREEQYF
TGTGCCAGCAGCTTGAAGAGGGAAGAGCAGTACTTC
>TRBV25-1|TRBJ2-5|-|-
CARLGGPLETQYF
TGTGCCCGCTTGGGTGGGCCCCTAGAGACCCAGTACTTC
>TRBV19|TRBJ2-7|-|TRBD2
CASSSPGGNYEQYF
TGTGCCAGTAGCAGCCCGGGGGGGAACTACGAGCAGTACTTC
>TRBV19|TRBJ2-7|-|TRBD2
CASSGAGGSYEQYF
TGTGCCAGTAGCGGGGCGGGAGGGTCCTACGAGCAGTACTTC
>TRBV10-3|TRBJ2-7|-|-
CAISEVGTPVNF
TGTGCCATCAGTGAGGTGGGGACACCCGTGAATTTC
>TRBV7-2|TRBJ1-3|-|-
CASSTKTALSGNTIYF
TGTGCCAGCAGCACAAAGACAGCGCTCTCTGGAAACACCATATATTTT
>TRBV5-4|TRBJ1-2|-|-
CASSLDNHNYGYTF
TGTGCCAGCAGCCTGGACAACCATAACTATGGCTACACCTTC
>TRBV6-5|TRBJ2-3|once|TRBD1
CASSTGTGSNTQYF
TGTGCCAGCAGTACCGGGACAGGGTCAAATACGCAGTATTTT
>TRBV2|TRBJ1-1|-|-
CASRVQGNTEAFF
TGTGCCAGCAGGGTACAGGGTAATACTGAAGCTTTCTTT
>TRBV2|TRBJ2-5|-|-
CASMAGRPSRETQYF
TGTGCCAGCATGGCAGGGAGGCCCTCCAGAGAGACCCAGTACTTC
>TRBV10-2|TRBJ2-1|-|TRBD2
CAARRGRGGPSSYNEQFF
TGCGCCGCCCGGCGCGGTCGGGGAGGGCCGAGCTCCTACAATGAGCAGTTCTTC
>TRBV27|TRBJ1-2|-|TRBD1
CASSSGTAYGYTF
TGTGCCAGCAGTTCAGGGACAGCGTATGGCTACACCTTC
>TRBV7-2|TRBJ2-1|-|TRBD2
CASSPSGGPYNEQFF
TGTGCCAGCAGCCCTAGCGGGGGCCCCTACAATGAGCAGTTCTTC
>TRBV2|TRBJ1-2|-|TRBD1
CASSEETGEVYGYTF
TGTGCCAGCAGTGAAGAGACAGGGGAAGTTTATGGCTACACCTTC
>TRBV10-2|TRBJ2-2|-|TRBD2
CASSESIPSGISYTGELFF
TGCGCCAGCAGTGAGTCTATCCCTAGCGGGATATCGTACACCGGGGAGCTGTTTTTT
>TRBV29-1|TRBJ1-4|-|-
CSVHRVGSEKLFF
TGCAGCGTCCACAGGGTAGGGAGTGAAAAACTGTTTTTT
>TRBV9|TRBJ2-5|once|TRBD2
CASSVVGGVAETQYF
TGTGCCAGCAGCGTAGTCGGGGGGGTGGCAGAGACCCAGTACTTC
>TRBV9|TRBJ2-7|-|-
CASSVSRVGTPRSYEQYF
TGTGCCAGCAGCGTATCTCGAGTGGGGACTCCCCGCTCCTACGAGCAGTACTTC
>TRBV9|TRBJ2-4|-|-
CASSVDSGKNIQYF
TGTGCCAGCAGCGTAGATAGCGGTAAAAACATTCAGTACTTC
>TRBV25-1|TRBJ2-1|-|TRBD2
CASTGLAGGRGYDNEQFF
TGTGCCAGCACCGGACTAGCGGGAGGGAGGGGCTATGATAATGAGCAGTTCTTC
>TRBV19|TRBJ2-5|-|-
CASSISRAQETQYF
TGTGCCAGTAGTATATCCAGGGCCCAAGAGACCCAGTACTTC
>TRBV29-1|TRBJ1-3|-|-
CSVVQATLESSGNTIYF
TGCAGCGTTGTGCAGGCTACTCTCGAGAGCTCTGGAAACACCATATATTTT
>TRBV2|TRBJ2-2|-|-
CASTPQGRTGELFF
TGTGCCAGCACGCCACAGGGAAGGACCGGGGAGCTGTTTTTT
>TRBV19|TRBJ1-5|-|TRBD1
CASSYLRGQVNQPQHF
TGTGCCAGTTCATACCTTAGGGGACAGGTCAATCAGCCCCAGCATTTT